Included here is one T cell receptor (beta chain) sequence, with context. Antigen specificity is unknown. This entry comes from a study of CD8+ T cells in alopecia areata. The overall study: Patients in the treated group were given tofacitinib by mouth, 5 to 10 mg twice a day. Study-level points and caveats: With one nonresponder, baseline CD8+ expansion's link to response remains uncertain. Among the top 100, expanded CD8+ clones were significantly decreased by tofacitinib, as was scalp clonality.

Reverse transcription of extracted RNA yielded cDNA, which provided the sequencing template. Produced via immunoSEQ multiplex PCR; TCRdb's table is partial and in-frame only. The data show roughly 100,000 clones, 86% seen once. This CDR3 spans 15 amino acids. The germline gives CDR1 SNHLY, CDR2 FYNNEI. Trimming removed 6 bases from V and 4 bases from J, with 16 bases in between. Described treatment: oral pan-JAK inhibitor, 5-10 mg twice daily. This clonotype originated in a human donor with alopecia areata. The sequences come from CD8+ T cells sorted from blood, collected at approximately week 34, from a patient treated with tofacitinib. The chain links TRBV2 to TRBJ2-1; possibly TRBD2 for D (7 bases). The DNA for the CDR3 is TGTGCCAGCAGCGACGCGGGGGCGGGATACAATGAGCAGTTCTTC. Its translation: CASSDAGAGYNEQFF.